This is a list of T cell receptor beta chains from one sample in a study of cytomegalovirus exposure and HLA in healthy donors. The repertoire was sequenced with immunoSEQ multiplex PCR; TCRdb's copy has only in-frame clones and lacks some. The sample table sets out about 39,000 clones. Sequenced: PBMCs. These receptors originate from a woman in her 30s in good health and CMV-seropositive. Each CDR3 is given without its conserved first and last residue.

>TRBJ1-2|11|TRBV5-6
ASSLQGAGGYT
>TRBJ1-3|14|TRBV4-1
ASSQPQGMGGNTIY
>TRBJ1-3|11|TRBV7-2
ATGRGHGNTIY
>TRBJ1-2|13|TRBV9
ASSPNGEHSYGYT
>TRBJ2-3|12|TRBV18
ASSILDSADTQY
>TRBJ1-1|10|TRBV9
ASSPQGIEAF
>TRBJ2-2|13|TRBV5-1
ASSLDRADTGELF
>TRBJ1-2|11|TRBV10-3
AIRGTGDYGYT
>TRBJ2-3|12|TRBV7-9
ASSLAGLSHTQY
>TRBJ2-7|11|TRBV11-2
ASSFSQTYEQY
>TRBJ2-3|14|TRBV7-2
ASSLVAGMSSSTQY
>TRBJ2-7|12|TRBV5-4
ASSSDRVSYEQY
>TRBJ2-5|13|TRBV4-2
ASSPQKGGSETQY
>TRBJ2-3|14|TRBV2
ASSDFSGPLTDTQY
>NA|14|TRBV19
ASSSSGTGTSYEQY
>TRBJ2-3|13|TRBV5-1
ASSLAGYLWDTQY
>TRBJ1-6|13|TRBV28
ASTAIGTEDSPLH
>TRBJ1-2|12|TRBV7-9
ASSWDRANYGYT
>TRBJ2-3|13|TRBV18
ASSPQQGRADTQY
>TRBJ1-6|13|TRBV6-5
ASSFLSGGDSPLH
>TRBJ2-5|13|TRBV5-1
ASSLPQGAGETQY
>TRBJ2-7|11|TRBV7-8
ASSQPDRYEQY
>TRBJ2-1|13|TRBV11-2
ASSSIRGSYNEQF
>TRBJ1-1|12|TRBV7-9
ASSFGQANTEAF
>TRBJ2-1|12|TRBV10-3
AISGLNPWDEQF
>TRBJ1-1|13|TRBV10-3
AISAQGGEYTEAF
>TRBJ1-6|10|TRBV10-3
AIRTGNSPLH
>TRBJ2-2|16|TRBV28
ASSSSGLAGSNTGELF